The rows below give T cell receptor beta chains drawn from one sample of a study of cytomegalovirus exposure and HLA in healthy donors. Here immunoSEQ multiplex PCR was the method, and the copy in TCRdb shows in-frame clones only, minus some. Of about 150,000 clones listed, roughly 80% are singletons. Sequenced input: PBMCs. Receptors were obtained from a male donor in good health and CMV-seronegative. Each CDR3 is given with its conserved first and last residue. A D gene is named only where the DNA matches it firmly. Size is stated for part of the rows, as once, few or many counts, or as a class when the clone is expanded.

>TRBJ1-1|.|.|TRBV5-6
TGTGCCAGCAGCTTTTCAGGGCGGGGGGCGAACACTGAAGCTTTCTTT
CASSFSGRGANTEAFF
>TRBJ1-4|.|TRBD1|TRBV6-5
TGTGCCAGCAGCCCGACAGGGTCTAATGAAAAACTGTTTTTT
CASSPTGSNEKLFF
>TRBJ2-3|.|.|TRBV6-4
TGTGCCAGCAGCTCGACGGGTACTAGCACAGATACGCAGTATTTT
CASSSTGTSTDTQYF
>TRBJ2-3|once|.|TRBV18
TGTGCCAGCTCACTGGAAAGACAGAGAATCACAGATACGCAGTATTTT
CASSLERQRITDTQYF
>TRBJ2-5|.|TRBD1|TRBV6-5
TGTGCCAGCAGTCGAAAACAGGGGTTCCAAGAGACCCAGTACTTC
CASSRKQGFQETQYF
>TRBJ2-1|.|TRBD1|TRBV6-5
TGTGCCAGCAGACAGGGGTCACCTTACAATGAGCAGTTCTTC
CASRQGSPYNEQFF
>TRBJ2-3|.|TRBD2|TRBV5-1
TGCGCCAGCAGCTTGCGACTAGCGGGAGATTCAGATACGCAGTATTTT
CASSLRLAGDSDTQYF
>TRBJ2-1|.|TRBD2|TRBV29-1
TGCAGCGTCGAAGGGACTAGCGGGTTTTTATACAATGAGCAGTTCTTC
CSVEGTSGFLYNEQFF
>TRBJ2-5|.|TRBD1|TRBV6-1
TGTGCCAGCAGGCCTAGACAGGGACGGGAGACCCAGTACTTC
CASRPRQGRETQYF
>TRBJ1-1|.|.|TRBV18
TGTGCCAGCTCACCCTCAGGGGTGGGTACTGAAGCTTTCTTT
CASSPSGVGTEAFF
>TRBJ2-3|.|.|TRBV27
TGTGCCAGCAGTTTATATTCTGGTTCCAGTAACACAGATACGCAGTATTTT
CASSLYSGSSNTDTQYF
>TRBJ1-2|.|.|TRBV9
TGTGCCAGCAAGCGGGGGGTCTATGGCTACACCTTC
CASKRGVYGYTF
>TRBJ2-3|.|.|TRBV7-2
TGTGCCAGCAGCTTCCCCCGTTTGGCCTCGACAGATACGCAGTATTTT
CASSFPRLASTDTQYF
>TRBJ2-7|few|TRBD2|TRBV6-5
TGTGCCAGCAGTTACCGAGGACTAGCGGGCGAGCAGTACTTC
CASSYRGLAGEQYF
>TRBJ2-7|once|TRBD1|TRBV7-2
TGTGCCAGCAGGCGCAGACAGGGCTCCTTTGAGCAGTACTTC
CASRRRQGSFEQYF
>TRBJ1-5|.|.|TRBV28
TGTGCCAGCAGTTTATGGCAGGGTGCTCAGCCCCAGCATTTT
CASSLWQGAQPQHF
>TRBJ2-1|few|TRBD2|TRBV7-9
TGTGCCAGCAGCTCCAGCGGACTAGCGGTCTACAATGAGCAGTTCTTC
CASSSSGLAVYNEQFF
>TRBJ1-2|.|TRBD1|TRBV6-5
TGTGCCAGCAGTTTCGGACAGGGCGACTATGGCTACACCTTC
CASSFGQGDYGYTF
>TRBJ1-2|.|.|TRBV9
TGTGCCAGCAGCTCCAGGGTCTATGGCTACACCTTC
CASSSRVYGYTF
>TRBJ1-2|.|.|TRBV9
TGTGCCAGCAGGAAAGCGGGTGTGGACTATGGCTACACCTTC
CASRKAGVDYGYTF
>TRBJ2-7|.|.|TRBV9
TGTGCCAGCAGGCCGGATGACAGCTTCGAGCAGTACTTC
CASRPDDSFEQYF
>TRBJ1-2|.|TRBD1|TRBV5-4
TGTGCCAGCAGCGCGGGACAGTTTCCCAACTATGGCTACACCTTC
CASSAGQFPNYGYTF
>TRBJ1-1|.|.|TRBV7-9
TGTGCCAGCAGCTCGCCGGGACTGGGGAACACTGAAGCTTTCTTT
CASSSPGLGNTEAFF
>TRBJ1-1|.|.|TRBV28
TGTGCCACAATACCAGGGTTAAGTGTGGCGAACACTGAAGCTTTCTTT
CATIPGLSVANTEAFF
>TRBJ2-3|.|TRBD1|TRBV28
TGTGCCAGCAGTTTCTCGGGACAGGGGACAGATACGCAGTATTTT
CASSFSGQGTDTQYF
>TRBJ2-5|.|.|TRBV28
TGTGCCAGCAGTTTATCCCAGGGGTTGATGGAGACCCAGTACTTC
CASSLSQGLMETQYF
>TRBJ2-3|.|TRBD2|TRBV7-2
TGTGCCAGCAGCGCCCGGGGGGGGGATACGCAGTATTTT
CASSARGGDTQYF
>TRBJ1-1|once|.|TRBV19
TGTGCCAGTAGGGACTTGGGTGGATCAACCACTGAAGCTTTCTTT
CASRDLGGSTTEAFF
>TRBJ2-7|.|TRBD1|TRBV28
TGTGCCAGCAGTCTTGGCCACAGGGGGCAATACGAGCAGTACTTC
CASSLGHRGQYEQYF
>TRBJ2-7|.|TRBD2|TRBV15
TGTGCCACCAGCAGAGGGCTATCGACTAGCCTCGGTGGCGAGCAGTACTTC
CATSRGLSTSLGGEQYF
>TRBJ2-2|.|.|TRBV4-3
TGCGCCAGCAGCCAAGACAAACCGGGACATCTGAACACCGGGGAGCTGTTTTTT
CASSQDKPGHLNTGELFF
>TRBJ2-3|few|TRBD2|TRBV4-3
TGCGCCAGCAGCCAAGGGACTAGAGGCACAGATACGCAGTATTTT
CASSQGTRGTDTQYF
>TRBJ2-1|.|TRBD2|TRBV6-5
TGTGCCAGCAGAAAGCCCGGGACTAGTTTTTCCTTCTTC
CASRKPGTSFSFF
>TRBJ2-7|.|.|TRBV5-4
TGTGCCAGCAGCTTCGGGACTCCATCTTACGAGCAGTACTTC
CASSFGTPSYEQYF
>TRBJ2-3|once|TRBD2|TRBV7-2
TGTGCCAGCAGCCCCGTCCTGACTAGCGTGGAGGTCTATTTT
CASSPVLTSVEVYF
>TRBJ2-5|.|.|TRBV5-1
TGCGCCAGCAGGAACTCGGGGCAAGAGACCCAGTACTTC
CASRNSGQETQYF
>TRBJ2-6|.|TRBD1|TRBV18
TGTGCCAGCTCACCCTTACGACAGGGGGCGGGCGGGGCCAACGTCCTGACTTTC
CASSPLRQGAGGANVLTF
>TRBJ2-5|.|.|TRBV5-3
TGTGCCAGAAGCTCGCCTCCTAGGAGGGGCAGGCAAGAGACCCAGTACTTC
CARSSPPRRGRQETQYF
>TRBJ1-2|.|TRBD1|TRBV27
TGTGCCAGCAGTGCCTGGACAGGGCAAGGCTACACCTTC
CASSAWTGQGYTF
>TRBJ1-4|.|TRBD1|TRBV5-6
TGTGCCAGCAGCTTCGGGACAGGGGGAGCAACTAATGAAAAACTGTTTTTT
CASSFGTGGATNEKLFF
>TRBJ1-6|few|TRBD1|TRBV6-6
TGTGCCAGCAGTTACTCCGGACAGGAAAATAATTCACCCCTCCACTTT
CASSYSGQENNSPLHF